A single sample gave rise to the 20 T cell receptor beta chains below, sequenced in a study of T cell responses to AZD1222 COVID-19 vaccine (dated by TCRdb to the early 2020s). In the paper's terms, the time point label means: baseline before first vaccination. Sample treatment or condition, as interpreted from the label and publication: meningococcal conjugate vaccine given as trial control. To prepare the library, the immunoSEQ multiplex PCR assay was applied. Here the immuneACCESS table is served through TCRdb, limited to in-frame sequences with V and J called. Missing clones are a known gap in these copies; in checked studies unresolved V genes cover under half, and the rest lacks a known reason. This sample holds 150,000 or so clones; 90% to 95% were observed only once. In total, the top ten clones hold around 2.8% of the sample. Sequencing used peripheral blood, obtained on day 0 of MenACWY control vaccination. The receptor set was obtained from an adult in good health.

V is TRBV10-1 and J is TRBJ2-2; D is perhaps TRBD2 (7 bases). V gave up 5 bases and J gave up 4 bases, with 14 bases separating them. CDR1 is WNHNN and CDR2 is SYGVQD in the germline V gene (reference sequence). There are 15 residues in the CDR3. The CDR3 region has the DNA TGCGCCAGCAGTCGCGGGGGCACCGGCACCGGGGAGCTGTTTTTT. It codes for CASSRGGTGTGELFF.

The V call is TRBV5-8, the J call TRBJ1-1; D is uncertain. Germline values: CDR1 SGHTS, CDR2 YDEGEE. V was trimmed by 10 bases and J by 5 bases, leaving 15 bases between them. The CDR3 length is 12 residues. CDR3 bases: TGTGCCGGGTTAAATCTGGGGACTGAAGCTTTCTTT. Amino acid sequence: CAGLNLGTEAFF.

This clone showed up just once. The V call is TRBV24-1, the J call TRBJ1-5; 7 positions agree with TRBD1. V trimming: 4 bases; J trimming: 5 bases; junction bases outside the gene matches: 4. This CDR3 is built from 14 residues. From germline, CDR1 is KGHDR and CDR2 SFDVKD. The CDR3, as DNA: TGTGCCACCAGTGACCGGACAGGATATCAGCCCCAGCATTTT. This sequence encodes CATSDRTGYQPQHF.

This chain uses TRBV27 with TRBJ2-2; D ambiguous. CDR3 length: 16 amino acids. Germline loops: CDR1 MNHEY, CDR2 SMNVEV (reference sequence). The V end was cut by 3 bases, the J end by 0 bases, with 11 bases between. CDR3 bases: TGTGCCAGCAGTTTGAGGTCCGACCCGAACACCGGGGAGCTGTTTTTT. It encodes CASSLRSDPNTGELFF.

This clone was detected a few times. The chain joins TRBV7-8 to TRBJ2-7, with D uncertain. Germline CDR1 reads SGHVS; CDR2 reads FQNEAQ. The CDR3 is 16 residues long. The V gene lost 2 bases and the J gene lost 5 bases, with 19 bases spanning the gap. CDR3 residues: CASSLSSGRPLDEQYF. In DNA form, the CDR3 reads TGTGCCAGCAGCTTAAGTTCGGGCAGACCGCTTGACGAGCAGTACTTC.

J is TRBJ1-1 and V is TRBV11-2; D ambiguous. There are 13 residues in the CDR3. Trimming left V 3 bases short and J 6 bases short, with 11 bases between. Germline CDR1 is SGHAT and CDR2 is FQNNGV. The CDR3 DNA reads TGTGCCAGCAGCTTTTTGACGATCCCTGAAGCTTTCTTT. This translates into CASSFLTIPEAFF.

The chain carries TRBV24-1 and TRBJ2-5, with D perhaps TRBD1 or TRBD2 (5 bases each). The CDR3 is 14 amino acids. CDR1 is KGHDR, CDR2 SFDVKD, per germline. Trimming cost V 6 bases and J 5 bases, with 15 bases left between them. The CDR3 DNA is TGTGCCACCAGTTCCGGACACAGAGGGGAGACCCAGTACTTC. Translation gives CATSSGHRGETQYF.

The chain couples TRBV19 to TRBJ1-2; D is undetermined. V was clipped by 9 bases and J by 3 bases, with 14 bases between them. Germline CDR1 is LNHDA and CDR2 is SQIVND (reference sequence). The CDR3 extends over 13 amino acids. CDR3 DNA: TGTGCCAGCACGGGTGGCTGGTACTATGGCTACACCTTC. It is translated as CASTGGWYYGYTF. Full variable domain (rest looked up from reference TRBV19 and TRBJ1-2): DGGITQSPKYLFRKEGQNVTLSCEQNLNHDAMYWYRQDPGQGLRLIYYSQIVNDFQKGDIAEGYSVSREKKESFPLTVTSAQKNPTAFYLCASTGGWYYGYTFGSGTRLTVV.

The V call is TRBV5-4, the J call TRBJ2-3, with 10 bases aligning to TRBD2. Losses at the gene ends were 0 bases for V and 2 bases for J; bases not matched to a gene: 6. The CDR3 is made up of 17 amino acids. The germline V gene encodes CDR1 SGHNT and CDR2 YYREEE (reference sequence). CDR3 residues: CASSLAQRGGYTDTQYF. CDR3 coding DNA: TGTGCCAGCAGCTTGGCCCAGCGGGGGGGCTACACAGATACGCAGTATTTT.

CDR3 DNA: TGTGCCAGTAGCCTACCTCGACGGGGCTCGGCCTATAATTCACCCCTCCACTTT. Encoded protein: CASSLPRRGSAYNSPLHF. The rearrangement uses TRBV19 and TRBJ1-6; perhaps TRBD1 as D (5 bases). V shed 6 bases and J shed 2 bases, with 20 bases lying between them. The length of the CDR3 is 18 residues. Germline CDR1 is LNHDA and CDR2 is SQIVND (reference sequence).

The chain carries TRBV6-5 and TRBJ1-1, with TRBD1 identical over 9 bases. Looked up from germline, CDR1 is MNHEY and CDR2 is SVGAGI. The CDR3 consists of 15 residues. The trim removed 0 bases at V and 5 bases at J, leaving 4 bases unmatched. The CDR3 bases are TGTGCCAGCAGTTACTCGAGACAGGGGGGGACTGAAGCTTTCTTT. It yields the protein CASSYSRQGGTEAFF.

The genes are TRBV29-1 and TRBJ1-2; 9 bases match TRBD1. The germline CDR1 and CDR2 sequences are SQVTM and ANQGSEA. V dropped 7 bases and J dropped 5; count of bases not matched to a gene: 11. The CDR3 length is 14 residues. The CDR3, as DNA: TGCAGCGCCCTCTCGTCGGGACAGGGATATGGCTACACCTTC. This encodes CSALSSGQGYGYTF.

V usage is TRBV2 and J usage is TRBJ2-3; TRBD2 matches 9 bases. The CDR3 is 15 amino acids. J lost 0 bases, V lost 8 bases, and 6 bases had no gene match. CDR1 and CDR2 from the germline V gene are SNHLY and FYNNEI. The CDR3 DNA sequence: TGTGCCAGCCAAGCGGGGGGTCAAAGCACAGATACGCAGTATTTT. As protein: CASQAGGQSTDTQYF. The whole variable domain, filled in from reference TRBV2 and TRBJ2-3, reads EPEVTQTPSHQVTQMGQEVILRCVPISNHLYFYWYRQILGQKVEFLVSFYNNEISEKSEIFDDQFSVERPDGSNFTLKIRSTKLEDSAMYFCASQAGGQSTDTQYFGPGTRLTVL.

The chain uses TRBV7-9 and TRBJ1-5; unclear D gene. CDR1 is SEHNR, CDR2 FQNEAQ, per germline (reference sequence). The CDR3 consists of 14 residues. V lost 4 bases and J 7 bases, leaving 14 bases between the germline ends. CDR3 sequence: CASSSPWTLQPQHF. The CDR3 DNA sequence: TGTGCCAGCAGCTCCCCCTGGACCCTCCAGCCCCAGCATTTT.

The J gene is TRBJ2-1, the V gene TRBV18, with D perhaps being TRBD1 or TRBD2 (5 bases each). The V gene's germline CDR1 is KGHSH and CDR2 LQKENI. There are 16 residues in the CDR3. The V and J ends lost 0 bases and 5 bases respectively, with 14 bases between them. CDR3 loop: CASSPPQGRRDNEQFF. The CDR3 DNA sequence: TGTGCCAGCTCACCACCGCAGGGACGGCGGGACAATGAGCAGTTCTTC.

The chain recombines TRBV3-1 (or the pseudogene TRBV3-2) with TRBJ1-2, with 12 bases aligning to TRBD1. The CDR3 extends over 15 amino acids. V was pared by 4 bases and J by 6 bases, with 6 bases of the junction left unmatched. Germline CDR1 reads LGHDT; CDR2 reads YNNKEL (reference sequence). The CDR3 DNA reads TGTGCCAGCAGCCCGGGGGACAGGGGGCAGAATGGCTACACCTTC. This sequence encodes CASSPGDRGQNGYTF.

Regarding this clone: At one end the junction does not follow the germline gene, possibly because of a read error. The chain carries TRBV30 and TRBJ1-5; D may be TRBD1 (6 bases). This CDR3 has 14 residues. The germline gives CDR1 GTSNPN, CDR2 SVGIG (reference sequence). For the CDR3, the DNA is TGTGTCTGGGAACAGGGAGGTAGCAATCAGCCCCAGCATTTT. Residues: CVWEQGGSNQPQHF.

V usage is TRBV19 and J usage is TRBJ2-7; no clear D. Germline CDR1 reads LNHDA; CDR2 reads SQIVND (reference sequence). CDR3 length: 15 amino acids. V was shortened by 0 bases and J by 4 bases, with 13 bases between the two germline ends. CDR3 residues: CASSIELATIYEQYF. The CDR3 DNA reads TGTGCCAGTAGTATAGAATTGGCCACCATTTACGAGCAGTACTTC. Full variable domain (remainder filled in from reference TRBV19 and TRBJ2-7): DGGITQSPKYLFRKEGQNVTLSCEQNLNHDAMYWYRQDPGQGLRLIYYSQIVNDFQKGDIAEGYSVSREKKESFPLTVTSAQKNPTAFYLCASSIELATIYEQYFGPGTRLTVT.

The gene calls are TRBV5-4 and TRBJ1-4; TRBD1 matches at 12 bases. The CDR3 has 17 residues. Germline V gives CDR1 SGHNT, CDR2 YYREEE (reference sequence). V lost 1 base to trimming and J lost 3 bases; unmatched junction nucleotides: 4. CDR3 region: CASSLMGQGAPNEKLFF. The DNA of the CDR3 is TGTGCCAGCAGCTTGATGGGACAGGGGGCCCCTAATGAAAAACTGTTTTTT.

J is TRBJ2-3 and V is TRBV11-2; D is unresolved. The V gene lost 5 bases and the J gene lost 8 bases, with 14 bases spanning the gap. The CDR3 sequence is 13 residues long. CDR1 is SGHAT, CDR2 FQNNGV, per germline. The CDR3 DNA is TGTGCCAGCAGCGGTTCTGTAGGCGGTACGCAGTATTTT. It yields the protein CASSGSVGGTQYF.